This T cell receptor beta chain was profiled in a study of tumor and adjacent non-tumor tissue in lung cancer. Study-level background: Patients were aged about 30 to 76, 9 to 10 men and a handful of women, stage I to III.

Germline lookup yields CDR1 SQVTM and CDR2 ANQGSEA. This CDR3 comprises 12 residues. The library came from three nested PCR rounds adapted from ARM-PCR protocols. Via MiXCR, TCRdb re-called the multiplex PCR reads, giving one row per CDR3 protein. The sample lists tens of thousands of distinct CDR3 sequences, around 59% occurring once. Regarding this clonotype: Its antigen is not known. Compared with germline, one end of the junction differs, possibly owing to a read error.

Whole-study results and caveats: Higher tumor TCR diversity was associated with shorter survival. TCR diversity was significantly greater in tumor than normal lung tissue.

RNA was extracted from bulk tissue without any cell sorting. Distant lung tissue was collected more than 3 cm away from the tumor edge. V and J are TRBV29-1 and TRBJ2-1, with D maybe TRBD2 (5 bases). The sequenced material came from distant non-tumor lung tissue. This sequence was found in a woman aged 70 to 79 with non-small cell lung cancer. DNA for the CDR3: TGCAGCGTTGAACAGAAAAACAATGAGCGGTACTTC. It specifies CSVEQKNNERYF.